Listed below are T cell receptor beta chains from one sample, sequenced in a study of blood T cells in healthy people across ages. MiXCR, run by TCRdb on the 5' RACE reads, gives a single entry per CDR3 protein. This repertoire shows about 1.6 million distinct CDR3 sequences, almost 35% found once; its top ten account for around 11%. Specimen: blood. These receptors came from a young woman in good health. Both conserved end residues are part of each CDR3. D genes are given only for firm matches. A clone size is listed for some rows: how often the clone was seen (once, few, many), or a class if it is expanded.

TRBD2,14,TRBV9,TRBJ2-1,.,TGTGCCAGCAGCGTAGTGGGTAGCGGGGTTGAGCAGTTCTTC,CASSVVGSGVEQFF
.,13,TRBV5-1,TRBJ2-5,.,TGCGCCAGCAGCTTGGTACGGACGGAGACCCAGTACTTC,CASSLVRTETQYF
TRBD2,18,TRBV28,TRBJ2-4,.,TGTGCCGGCAGTCCCTGGGGAACTAGCGGGGGAGCCAAAAACATTCAGTACTTC,CAGSPWGTSGGAKNIQYF
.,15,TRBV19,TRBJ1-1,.,TGTGCCAGTTCACCGGTGGGACGGATAAACACTGAAGCTTTCTTT,CASSPVGRINTEAFF
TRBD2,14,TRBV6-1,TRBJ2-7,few,TGTGCCAGCTCCAGAGCGGGAGGAGGGTACGAGCAGTACTTC,CASSRAGGGYEQYF
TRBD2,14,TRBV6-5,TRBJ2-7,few,TGTGCCAGCAGTAAAGCGGGGGATGTCTACGAGCAGTACTTC,CASSKAGDVYEQYF
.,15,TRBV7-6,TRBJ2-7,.,TGTGCCAGCAGCTTAGCGCTCTCCAGGCTCGGCGAGCAGTACTTC,CASSLALSRLGEQYF
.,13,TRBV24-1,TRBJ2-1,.,TGTGCCACCAGTGACCCCGGAGACAATGAGCAGTTCTTC,CATSDPGDNEQFF
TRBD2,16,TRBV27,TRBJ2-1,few,TGTGCCAGCAGTCCGAAGCGGGGTCGCTCCTACAATGAGCAGTTCTTC,CASSPKRGRSYNEQFF
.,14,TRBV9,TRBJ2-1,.,TGTGCCAGCAGCGTAGGCGGTCTACCCAACGTGCAGTTCTTC,CASSVGGLPNVQFF
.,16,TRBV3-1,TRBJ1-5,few,TGTGCCAGCAGCCAAGGGGGAGGGAATAGCAATCAGCCCCAGCATTTT,CASSQGGGNSNQPQHF
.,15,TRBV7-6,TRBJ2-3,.,TGTGCCAGCAGCCCGGGACATTTCACCACAGATACGCAGTATTTT,CASSPGHFTTDTQYF
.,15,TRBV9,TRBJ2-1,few,TGTGCCAGCAGCGCACCGGGATTATCCAGGAATGAGCAGTTCTTC,CASSAPGLSRNEQFF
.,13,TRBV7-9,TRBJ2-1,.,TGTGCCAGCAGCTTCGGGTCCCAAGAGACCCAGTTCTTC,CASSFGSQETQFF
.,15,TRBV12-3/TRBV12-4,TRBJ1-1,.,TGTGCCAGCCGAGGAGGGGGGCTGGTATATACTGAAGCTTTCTTT,CASRGGGLVYTEAFF
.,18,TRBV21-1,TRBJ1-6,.,TGTGCCAGCAGCAAAGTTAAGGGAAGGACCCGTTGGGGTTCACCCCTCCACTTT,CASSKVKGRTRWGSPLHF
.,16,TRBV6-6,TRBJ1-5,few,TGTGCCAGCAGACTTACAGGGAGGAATAGCAATCAGCCCCAGCATTTT,CASRLTGRNSNQPQHF
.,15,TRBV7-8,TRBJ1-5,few,TGTGCCAGCAGCTTAGCCGCCAGGGAAAATCAGCCCCAGCATTTT,CASSLAARENQPQHF
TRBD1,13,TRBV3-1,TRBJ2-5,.,TGTGCCAGTAGCCAGACAGGGGGGAAGACCCGGTACTTC,CASSQTGGKTRYF
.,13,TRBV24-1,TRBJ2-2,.,TGTGCCACCAGTGAAGATCCCACCGGGGAGCTGTTTTTT,CATSEDPTGELFF
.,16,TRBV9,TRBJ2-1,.,TGTGCCAGCAGCGAGCCCGCCCCAGCGTCGTACAATGAGCAGTTCTTC,CASSEPAPASYNEQFF
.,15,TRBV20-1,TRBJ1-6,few,TGCAGTGCTAGAATGCCGGCGGAGTATAATTCACCCCTCCACTTT,CSARMPAEYNSPLHF
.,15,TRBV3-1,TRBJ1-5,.,TGTGCCAGCAGCCCCCAGGGATCGGTTGATCAGCCCCAGCATTTT,CASSPQGSVDQPQHF
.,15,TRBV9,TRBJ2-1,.,TGTGCCAGCAGCGTATATATGGCCGAACCCAATGAGCAGTTCTTC,CASSVYMAEPNEQFF
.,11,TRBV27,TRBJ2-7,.,TGTGCCAGCGGCACCCTGGGTGGGCAGTACTTC,CASGTLGGQYF
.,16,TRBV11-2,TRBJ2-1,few,TGTGCCAGCAGCTCCACGGGAGCGCCCCTCTACAATGAGCAGTTCTTC,CASSSTGAPLYNEQFF
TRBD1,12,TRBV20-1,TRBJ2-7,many,TGCAGTGCTTGGGACAGGTCCTACGAGCAGTACTTC,CSAWDRSYEQYF
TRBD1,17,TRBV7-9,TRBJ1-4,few,TGTGCCAGCAGCTTACCATGGGACAGGGAGGAGGAGGAAAAACTGTTTTTT,CASSLPWDREEEEKLFF
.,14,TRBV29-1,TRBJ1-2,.,TGCAGCGTTCCGGACGTCCCCCCTTCCTATGGCTACACCTTC,CSVPDVPPSYGYTF
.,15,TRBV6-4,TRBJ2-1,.,TGTGCCAGTAGCCGTGGGGACTCCATCACCAATGAGCAGTTCTTC,CASSRGDSITNEQFF
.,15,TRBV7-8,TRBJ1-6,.,TGTGCCAGCAGCGGAGGTGTGGGGTGGAATTCACCCCTCCACTTT,CASSGGVGWNSPLHF
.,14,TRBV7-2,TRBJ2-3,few,TGTGCCAGCATCCCCTTCACACCGGGACACACGCAGTATTTT,CASIPFTPGHTQYF
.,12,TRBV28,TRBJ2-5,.,TGTGCCGGTCGGGAGTCCAGTGAGACCCAGTACTTC,CAGRESSETQYF
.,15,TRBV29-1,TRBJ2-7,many,TGCAGCGTTGAAGGCCTTTCGGGCGGAGACTACGAGCAGTACTTC,CSVEGLSGGDYEQYF
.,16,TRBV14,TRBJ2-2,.,TGTGCCAGCAGCCAGTGGGGAGTCCTAATTACCGAGGAGCTGTTTTTT,CASSQWGVLITEELFF
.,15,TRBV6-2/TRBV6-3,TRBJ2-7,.,TGTGCCAGCAGTTACGTGTCTCAGAGATCCTACGAGCAGTACTTC,CASSYVSQRSYEQYF
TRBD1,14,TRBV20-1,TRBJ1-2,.,TGCAGTGCTCAAACCAGGGGGCGTCCCTATGGCTACACCTTC,CSAQTRGRPYGYTF
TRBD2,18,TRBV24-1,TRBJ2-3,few,TGTGCCACCAGTGACCCCCCCGGACTAGCGGAGATTACAGATACGCAGTATTTT,CATSDPPGLAEITDTQYF
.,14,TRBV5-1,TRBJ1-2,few,TGCGCCAGCAGCTTGGCCTTGGGTACCGGTGGCTACACCTTC,CASSLALGTGGYTF
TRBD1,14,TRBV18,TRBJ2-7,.,TGTGCCAGCTCCCCGGGACAGGTTAACTACGAGCAGTACTTC,CASSPGQVNYEQYF
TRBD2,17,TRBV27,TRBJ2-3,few,TGTGCCAGCAGTGCCTTTTCGGGCGGGAGGATAGCAGATACGCAGTATTTT,CASSAFSGGRIADTQYF